The 23 T cell receptor beta chains below were found in one sample sequenced in a study of blood T cell repertoires in COVID-19. The table came from immunoSEQ multiplex PCR; TCRdb's copy has only in-frame clones and leaves some out. This sample yields 85,000 to 130,000 clones, of which roughly four fifths are seen a single time; 4.8% belongs to the top ten. The specimen was peripheral blood. These TCRs come from a man aged 60 to 69 with acute or convalescent COVID-19.

The rearrangement joins TRBV2 to TRBJ1-3; D may be TRBD1 (6 bases). V dropped 6 bases and J dropped 7 bases, with 13 bases sitting between them. The germline V gene encodes CDR1 SNHLY and CDR2 FYNNEI. This CDR3 spans 13 amino acids. This chain's CDR3 is CASRPNQGNTIYF. CDR3 bases: TGTGCCAGCAGGCCGAACCAGGGGAACACCATATATTTT.

For the CDR3, the DNA is TGTGCCAGCAGTTTATTTCGGGGGGCTTACACCGGGGAGCTGTTTTTT. This codes for CASSLFRGAYTGELFF. The rearrangement links TRBV28 to TRBJ2-2, with TRBD2 as a possible D gene (7 bases). V lost 1 base, J lost 3 bases, and 12 bases lay in between. The CDR3 has 16 amino acids. Germline-derived CDR1 and CDR2 are MDHEN and SYDVKM. The full variable domain, rest sourced from reference TRBV28 and TRBJ2-2, is DVKVTQSSRYLVKRTGEKVFLECVQDMDHENMFWYRQDPGLGLRLIYFSYDVKMKEKGDIPEGYSVSREKKERFSLILESASTNQTSMYLCASSLFRGAYTGELFFGEGSRLTVL.

This chain uses TRBV5-1 with TRBJ1-6, with 11 nucleotides matching TRBD1. The CDR3 totals 15 residues. The germline V gene encodes CDR1 SGHRS and CDR2 YFSETQ. Trimming removed 7 bases from V and 5 bases from J; junction bases left unmatched: 5. As DNA, the CDR3 is TGCGCCAGCCGTGGGACAGGGGGGAATAATTCACCCCTCCACTTT. This encodes CASRGTGGNNSPLHF.

In this sample, this clone turned up a few times. The genes are TRBV24-1 and TRBJ1-5, with 10 bases lining up with TRBD1. The V segment lost 4 bases and the J segment 6 bases; nucleotides outside the gene matches: 8. In germline, CDR1 is KGHDR, CDR2 SFDVKD. This CDR3 has 16 residues. CDR3 sequence reads: CATSDSGTGEGQPQHF. In DNA, the CDR3 is TGTGCCACCAGTGACAGCGGGACAGGGGAGGGTCAGCCCCAGCATTTT.

About this clone: The same CDR3 arises from other DNA sequences in this sample as well. V and J are TRBV18 and TRBJ2-7; tentative D call: TRBD1 (5 bases). CDR3 length equals 13 residues. From germline, CDR1 is KGHSH and CDR2 LQKENI. V gave up 6 bases and J gave up 0 bases, with 9 bases separating them. The CDR3 DNA reads as TGTGCCAGCTCTCGACAGAGCTCCTACGAGCAGTACTTC. This gives the protein CASSRQSSYEQYF.

J is TRBJ2-7 and V is TRBV3-1 (or the pseudogene TRBV3-2); 9 nucleotides line up with TRBD1. The CDR3 has 14 amino acids. V lost 3 bases, J lost 5 bases, and 5 bases stayed unmatched. The germline gives CDR1 LGHDT, CDR2 YNNKEL (reference sequence). The CDR3 is CASSHWTGDHEQYF. CDR3 coding DNA: TGTGCCAGCAGCCATTGGACAGGGGATCACGAGCAGTACTTC.

J is TRBJ1-5 and V is TRBV12-1; TRBD1 is the table's D call, not checked against the DNA. TRBV12-1 is described as a pseudogene. The CDR3 contains 18 residues. The CDR3 nucleotides read TGTGCCAGCAGCCTTCACCGGGACAGGGGGCCGAGCAATCAGCCCCAGCATTTT. It is translated as CASSLHRDRGPSNQPQHF.

The V gene is TRBV10-3, the J gene TRBJ1-4, with 11 positions matching TRBD1. V dropped 6 bases and J dropped 8; count of bases not matched to a gene: 5. This CDR3 is 14 amino acids long. Germline CDR1 and CDR2: ENHRY and SYGVKD. CDR3 in DNA: TGTGCCATCAGCTCCCGGACAGGGGGCGAAAAACTGTTTTTT. Amino acid sequence: CAISSRTGGEKLFF.

This chain links TRBV10-3 with TRBJ2-3; 11 positions agree with TRBD1. Germline V CDR1 and CDR2: ENHRY, SYGVKD. Trimming removed 7 bases from V and 5 bases from J; junction bases left unmatched: 8. CDR3 size: 15 residues. CDR3 DNA sequence: TGTGCCATCACCCAAGGACAGGGGGCTAAAGATACGCAGTATTTT. Encoded protein: CAITQGQGAKDTQYF.

The genes are TRBV6-4 and TRBJ2-2; D call uncertain. The ends were cut back, 2 bases at V and 6 bases at J, with 7 bases in the middle. The CDR3 contains 13 residues. Germline lookup yields CDR1 MRHNA and CDR2 SNTAGT. The DNA for the CDR3 is TGTGCCAGCAGTGACAGTAGCCCCGGGGAGCTGTTTTTT. Translated, it gives CASSDSSPGELFF.

This chain connects TRBV5-6 to TRBJ1-5; D not resolved. Germline V gives CDR1 SGHDT, CDR2 YYEEEE. The CDR3 is 14 residues long. V shed 4 bases and J shed 6 bases, with 14 bases lying between them. The DNA for the CDR3 is TGTGCCAGCAGCCCTGGACTCTTAGGTCAGCCCCAGCATTTT. Its translation is CASSPGLLGQPQHF.

The chain is built from TRBV30 and TRBJ1-3; 11 bases are a match to TRBD1. V shed 2 bases and J 3 bases; nucleotides not matched to a gene: 9. In germline, CDR1 is GTSNPN, CDR2 SVGIG (reference sequence). The CDR3 runs 17 residues. CDR3 sequence (DNA): TGTGCCTGGAGTACACCTGGACAGGGGGCGCTTGGAAACACCATATATTTT. Translated: CAWSTPGQGALGNTIYF.

This chain joins TRBV24-1 and TRBJ2-3; D perhaps matches TRBD1 (6 bases). The CDR3 is 14 residues long. V lost 7 bases and J lost 1, with 11 bases in between. Germline lookup yields CDR1 KGHDR and CDR2 SFDVKD. The CDR3 DNA follows: TGTGCCACCAGCGGGACATTACGCACAGATACGCAGTATTTT. It specifies CATSGTLRTDTQYF.

In DNA, the CDR3 is TGTGCCAGCAGCCCTGGGACTACCTATAATTCACCCCTCCACTTT. The encoded protein is CASSPGTTYNSPLHF. The chain has TRBV7-2 and TRBJ1-6, with D possibly being TRBD1 (5 bases). In germline, CDR1 is SGHTA, CDR2 FQGNSA. The CDR3 consists of 15 residues. Trimming pared 5 bases from V and 2 bases from J, leaving 10 bases between.

The J gene is TRBJ1-5, the V gene TRBV15, with D uncertain. Trimming cost V 0 bases and J 7 bases, with 10 bases left between them. CDR1 is LNHNV and CDR2 is YYDKDF in the germline V gene (reference sequence). The CDR3 consists of 14 residues. CDR3 region: CATSRDAQVQPQHF. The CDR3 DNA reads TGTGCCACCAGCAGAGATGCGCAGGTCCAGCCCCAGCATTTT.

V usage is TRBV11-3 and J usage is TRBJ2-3; D possibly corresponds to TRBD2 (6 bases). Germline V gene sequence: CDR1 SGHNT, CDR2 YENEEA. The V end lost 5 bases, the J end lost 2 bases, and 11 bases lay between the germline ends. The CDR3 has 14 amino acids. The CDR3 reads CASSIRDFTDTQYF. The CDR3, as DNA: TGTGCCAGCAGCATCCGGGACTTCACAGATACGCAGTATTTT.

Written as DNA, the CDR3 is TGTGCCAGCAGTTACGACAGGGGGCAGGATCAGCCCCAGCATTTT. Its translation is CASSYDRGQDQPQHF. The rearrangement links TRBV6-5 to TRBJ1-5, with 10 bases fitting TRBD1. V gave up 2 bases and J gave up 5 bases; unmatched junction bases: 3. Germline V gene lookup returns CDR1 MNHEY and CDR2 SVGAGI. The CDR3 totals 15 residues.

The gene calls are TRBV5-1 and TRBJ2-1; D possibly corresponds to TRBD1 (5 bases). Germline V gene lookup returns CDR1 SGHRS and CDR2 YFSETQ. V shed 5 bases and J shed 0 bases, with 12 bases lying between them. There are 15 residues in the CDR3. Here the CDR3 reads CASRIQESSYNEQFF. CDR3 DNA sequence: TGCGCCAGCAGGATACAGGAAAGCTCCTACAATGAGCAGTTCTTC.

This chain uses TRBV6-5 with TRBJ1-3, with D hard to call. The CDR3 spans 14 residues. V dropped 8 bases and J dropped 1 base, with 12 bases sitting between them. In germline, CDR1 is MNHEY, CDR2 SVGAGI. In nucleotides, the CDR3 is TGTGCCAGCGGCTCTGTGGTGTCTGGAAACACCATATATTTT. Translation: CASGSVVSGNTIYF.

The rearrangement links TRBV18 to TRBJ1-5, with 8 nucleotides matching TRBD1. The CDR3 has 16 residues. Germline-derived CDR1 and CDR2 are KGHSH and LQKENI. The J segment lost 2 bases and the V segment lost 2 bases, leaving 5 bases of the junction unmatched. The CDR3 nucleotides read TGTGCCAGCTCACCAGAGGACAGGGTCGGCAATCAGCCCCAGCATTTT. Encoded protein: CASSPEDRVGNQPQHF.

The CDR3 is CASSRAGTSFNNEQFF. DNA for the CDR3: TGTGCCAGCAGTAGAGCCGGGACTAGCTTTAACAATGAGCAGTTCTTC. This chain connects TRBV27 to TRBJ2-1, with TRBD2 identical over 9 bases. The junction had 10 bases not matched to a gene; V was cut back by 5 bases and J by 5 bases. This CDR3 region has 16 residues. Germline CDR1 MNHEY, CDR2 SMNVEV (reference sequence).

The V gene is TRBV6-4, the J gene TRBJ2-1; 14 positions agree with TRBD2. J gave up 9 bases and V 5 bases, and 9 bases lay outside the gene matches. The germline CDR1 and CDR2 sequences are MRHNA and SNTAGT. The CDR3 has 16 amino acids. The CDR3 region has the DNA TGTGCCAGCAGTACCCGGGGACTAGCGGGAGATGGTGAGCAGTTCTTC. Protein product: CASSTRGLAGDGEQFF.

The chain combines TRBV6-5 with TRBJ2-7; 8 nucleotides agree with TRBD2. With 3 bases clipped from V and 1 base from J, the junction kept 8 bases outside the gene matches. The CDR3 contains 16 residues. The germline V gene has CDR1 MNHEY and CDR2 SVGAGI. This CDR3 reads CASSYSPGRVSYEQYF. Written as DNA, the CDR3 is TGTGCCAGCAGTTATAGTCCCGGGAGGGTTTCCTACGAGCAGTACTTC.